This entry is about one T cell receptor (beta chain). These data are taken from a study of early T cells in non-severe SARS-CoV-2 infection. Using its own MiXCR run on the 5' RACE reads, TCRdb lists one record per CDR3 protein. The repertoire holds tens of thousands of distinct CDR3 sequences, with around 15% as singletons. The clonotype originates from an adult who was a healthcare worker with PCR-confirmed SARS-CoV-2 infection or an uninfected control (not recorded which). Sequences were obtained from whole blood.

The CDR3 protein is CASSLDGYTGELFF. The DNA for the CDR3 is TGTGCCAGCAGCCTTGACGGCTACACCGGGGAGCTGTTTTTT. This chain joins TRBV14 and TRBJ2-2; no clear D gene. The CDR3 has 14 amino acids. Trimming stripped 4 bases from V and 3 bases from J, with 9 bases between. Germline V lookup: CDR1 SGHDN, CDR2 FVKESK.